These 32 T cell receptor beta chains originate from one sample sequenced in a study of regulatory T cells in long-lasting Graves disease. Time point defined: newly diagnosed GD, antithyroid drugs for less than 3 months. Generation of the TCR library employed RNA extracted from PBMCs. Arm-PCR with iRepertoire HTBI primers amplified the CDR3 regions for these TCR beta libraries. TCRdb analysed the multiplex PCR reads with MiXCR anew, one entry per CDR3 protein. The table shows some 220,000 distinct CDR3 sequences, with roughly 19% occurring only once. A further study also used this sample, focusing on T cells in Graves' hyperthyroidism and ophthalmopathy.

Sequences were derived from peripheral blood mononuclear cells (PBMCs), sampled at new diagnosis, from a patient treated with antithyroid drugs. These receptors came from a woman aged 25 to 39 with Graves disease.

This clonotype has a count of ten or more. The chain links TRBV19 to TRBJ2-2, with D perhaps TRBD1 or TRBD2 (5 bases each). The CDR3 is 15 amino acids. V was clipped by 8 bases and J by 1 base, with 14 bases between them. Germline assignment: CDR1 LNHDA and CDR2 SQIVND (reference sequence). Here the CDR3 DNA reads TGTGCCAGTCATAACCGGGACGGGAACACCGGGGAGCTGTTTTTT. It yields the protein CASHNRDGNTGELFF.

This clonotype occurred many times. The chain recombines TRBV12-3 or TRBV12-4 with TRBJ2-5; D call uncertain. Trimming cost V 5 bases and J 4 bases, with 11 bases left between them. This CDR3 has 13 amino acids. The CDR3 spells CASSPRVGETQYF. The CDR3 DNA is TGTGCCAGCAGTCCTAGGGTGGGAGAGACCCAGTACTTC.

Comments on this clonotype: A much larger clone lies one base from this, so it may be a read error. The rearrangement links TRBV4-1 to TRBJ1-4; D is undetermined. With 1 base removed from V and 8 bases from J, the gap between germline ends came to 14 bases. The CDR3 is made up of 15 amino acids. Germline V gene lookup returns CDR1 MGHRA and CDR2 YSYEKL. The CDR3 spells CASSQAHVKEEKLFF. The CDR3 bases are TGCGCCAGCAGCCAAGCACACGTCAAGGAAGAAAAACTGTTTTTT.

The table lists this clonotype with many counts. J is TRBJ2-7 and V is TRBV7-8; 7 bases align to TRBD2. Per germline, CDR1 SGHVS and CDR2 FQNEAQ. This CDR3 has 16 residues. V was pared by 5 bases and J by 5 bases, with 15 bases of the junction left unmatched. The CDR3 loop is CASSPQPGGRSDEQYF. CDR3 nucleotides: TGTGCCAGCAGCCCTCAACCCGGGGGGAGGTCGGACGAGCAGTACTTC.

Many counts were recorded for this clonotype. The chain carries TRBV30 and TRBJ1-1; D may be TRBD1 (5 bases). Trimming removed 2 bases at V and 2 bases at J, with 12 bases between. The length of the CDR3 is 14 residues. The germline CDR1 and CDR2 sequences are GTSNPN and SVGIG (reference sequence). CDR3 nucleotide sequence: TGTGCCTGGAGTATGTGGGGGACCAACACTGAAGCTTTCTTT. Translated, it gives CAWSMWGTNTEAFF.

This clonotype was seen at least ten times. The V and J genes are TRBV19 and TRBJ1-4; 8 bases map to TRBD1. The J segment lost 6 bases and the V segment lost 3 bases, leaving 6 bases of the junction unmatched. The CDR3 sequence is 15 residues long. Germline loops: CDR1 LNHDA, CDR2 SQIVND (reference sequence). In DNA, the CDR3 is TGTGCCAGTAGTATTGGGCAGGGGGCGTATGAAAAACTGTTTTTT. Translated, it gives CASSIGQGAYEKLFF.

In its sample, this clonotype was seen many times. The chain carries TRBV20-1 and TRBJ1-2; D remains ambiguous. The CDR3 spans 12 residues. Germline-derived CDR1 and CDR2 are DFQATT and SNEGSKA (reference sequence). The V end was cut by 5 bases, the J end by 5 bases, with 12 bases between. The CDR3: CSAVRHPYGYTF. The CDR3 DNA reads TGCAGTGCTGTTCGACACCCTTATGGCTACACCTTC.

This clonotype was seen ten or more times. This chain connects TRBV28 to TRBJ1-4; 9 bases map to TRBD1. The ends lost 3 bases at V and 8 bases at J; junction bases unmatched: 13. The CDR3 extends over 17 amino acids. From germline, CDR1 is MDHEN and CDR2 SYDVKM. The CDR3 loop reads CASSFSPQTGGVEKLFF. The CDR3 bases are TGTGCCAGCAGTTTTAGCCCCCAAACAGGGGGCGTCGAAAAACTGTTTTTT.

Comments on this clonotype: One base separates it from a far larger clone, so it is likely a read error. V is TRBV28 and J is TRBJ2-3; 7 bases match TRBD2. The last part of the DNA fits TRBJ2-4 better; the J call may be wrong. Germline V gene lookup returns CDR1 MDHEN and CDR2 SYDVKM. CDR3 size: 15 residues. In nucleotides, the CDR3 is TGTGCCAGCAGTCCCCTCGCGGGAGCAACCTACGATCAGTACTTC. Its translation is CASSPLAGATYDQYF.

This clonotype was observed at least ten times. This chain joins TRBV7-9 and TRBJ1-4, with 7 bases identical to TRBD1. This CDR3 has 18 amino acids. In germline, CDR1 is SEHNR, CDR2 FQNEAQ (reference sequence). Trimming at V came to 1 base and at J to 8 bases, leaving 16 bases not matched to a gene. CDR3 loop: CASSLVVGQWAEGEKLFF. In DNA, the CDR3 is TGTGCCAGCAGCTTAGTTGTGGGACAGTGGGCCGAAGGGGAAAAACTGTTTTTT.

This clonotype was recorded many times. This chain connects TRBV12-3 or TRBV12-4 to TRBJ2-7, with 9 bases aligning to TRBD1. The CDR3 has 13 amino acids. V shed 4 bases and J 7 bases; nucleotides not matched to a gene: 5. The CDR3 nucleotides are TGTGCCAGCAGTTGGACAGGGGTGGGGGAGCAGTACTTC. It is translated as CASSWTGVGEQYF.

This clonotype was seen many times. The CDR3 sequence: CSVRDRGYGYTF. CDR3 coding DNA: TGCAGCGTCCGGGACAGGGGGTATGGCTACACCTTC. The gene calls are TRBV29-1 and TRBJ1-2; 11 bases line up with TRBD1. CDR1 and CDR2 (germline): SQVTM, ANQGSEA. The CDR3 is 12 residues long. With 6 bases clipped from V and 5 bases from J, the junction kept 2 bases outside the gene matches.

On this clonotype itself: With a much larger clone just one base away, this may be a read error. The rearrangement uses TRBV18 and TRBJ2-7; D is possibly TRBD2 (5 bases). Per the germline V gene, CDR1 is KGHSH and CDR2 is LQKENI. Trimming removed 6 bases at V and 5 bases at J, with 23 bases between. The CDR3 spans 16 residues. Here the CDR3 reads CASSARTGSPTDEQYF. The CDR3, as DNA: TGTGCCAGCTCGGCTAGGACGGGGAGTCCCACGGACGAGCAGTACTTC. Based on the CDR3 plus reference TRBV18 and TRBJ2-7, the full variable domain is NAGVMQNPRHLVRRRGQEARLRCSPMKGHSHVYWYRQLPEEGLKFMVYLQKENIIDESGMPKERFSAEFPKEGPSILRIQQVVRGDSAAYFCASSARTGSPTDEQYFGPGTRLTVT.

The genes are TRBV7-6 and TRBJ1-2; TRBD1 matches 10 bases. Germline loops: CDR1 SGHVS, CDR2 FNYEAQ. This CDR3 contains 18 residues. V shed 2 bases, J shed 4 bases, and the junction held 13 bases outside the gene matches. CDR3 amino acids: CASSLYWTGGKTSYGYTF. For the CDR3, the DNA is TGTGCCAGCAGCTTATACTGGACAGGGGGAAAAACGAGCTATGGCTACACCTTC.

The chain recombines TRBV4-1 with TRBJ2-7, with TRBD1 matching over 10 bases. Germline CDR1 reads MGHRA; CDR2 reads YSYEKL. V shed 0 bases and J 6 bases; nucleotides not matched to a gene: 2. This CDR3 is 14 amino acids long. In nucleotides, the CDR3 is TGCGCCAGCAGCCAAGAAGACAGGGGGCTCGAGCAGTACTTC. Translated, it gives CASSQEDRGLEQYF.

This clonotype was found many times. The gene calls are TRBV5-1 and TRBJ2-3; 13 bases align to TRBD2. The germline V gene encodes CDR1 SGHRS and CDR2 YFSETQ. This CDR3 contains 17 residues. V trimming: 4 bases; J trimming: 6 bases; junction bases outside the gene matches: 11. CDR3 DNA sequence: TGCGCCAGCAGCCTGACCAGGACTAGCGGGGGTAGGGATACGCAGTATTTT. Protein product: CASSLTRTSGGRDTQYF.

This clonotype showed up many times. The rearrangement links TRBV9 to TRBJ1-1, with TRBD1 as a possible D gene (5 bases). The CDR3 consists of 16 residues. Germline lookup yields CDR1 SGDLS and CDR2 YYNGEE. V was pared by 4 bases and J by 6 bases, with 22 bases between. CDR3 in DNA: TGTGCCAGCAGCCCCCCGGGCCGTTTTGAAGGGGCTGAAGCTTTCTTT. Amino acids: CASSPPGRFEGAEAFF.

Ten or more counts support this clonotype. One junction end disagrees with the germline gene, perhaps due to a read error. The rearrangement uses TRBV9 and TRBJ1-2; the D gene is possibly TRBD1 (5 bases). CDR1 and CDR2 (germline): SGDLS, YYNGEE. The CDR3 extends over 17 amino acids. CDR3 sequence reads: CASSAESRATANYGYTF. The CDR3 DNA is TGTGCCAGCAGCGCAGAGTCCCGTGCGACAGCTAATTATGGCTACACCTTC.

This clonotype was observed at least ten times. CDR3 sequence (DNA): TGCAGCGTCGATAACCCGACAGGTATGAACACTGAAGCTTTCTTT. As protein: CSVDNPTGMNTEAFF. J is TRBJ1-1 and V is TRBV29-1; perhaps TRBD1 as D (6 bases). The CDR3 is 15 amino acids. V was clipped by 6 bases and J by 0 bases, with 17 bases between them. CDR1 is SQVTM and CDR2 is ANQGSEA in the germline V gene.

The V call is TRBV7-9, the J call TRBJ2-7; D might be TRBD1 (5 bases). Germline CDR1 reads SEHNR; CDR2 reads FQNEAQ (reference sequence). The CDR3 runs to 16 residues. Trimming took off 5 bases at V and 5 bases at J, with 22 bases between the two ends. The CDR3 loop is CASSEYDGANADEQYF. CDR3 in DNA: TGTGCCAGCAGCGAATACGATGGGGCGAACGCTGACGAGCAGTACTTC.

This clonotype was detected ten times or more. J is TRBJ2-3 and V is TRBV6-1; 8 bases align to TRBD2. The CDR3 contains 15 residues. V was clipped by 5 bases and J by 4 bases; unmatched bases: 8. In germline, CDR1 is MNHNS, CDR2 SASEGT. DNA of the CDR3: TGTGCCAGCAGTCTCCAAGCGGGAGAGGCAGATACGCAGTATTTT. Translating gives CASSLQAGEADTQYF.

This clonotype was seen repeatedly, ten times or more. V gene TRBV19 combines with J gene TRBJ2-3; D gene unclear. This CDR3 region has 14 residues. The V gene's germline CDR1 is LNHDA and CDR2 SQIVND (reference sequence). Trimming pared 4 bases from V and 0 bases from J, leaving 8 bases between. CDR3 in DNA: TGTGCCAGTAGTACGACCAGTAGCACAGATACGCAGTATTTT. The encoded protein is CASSTTSSTDTQYF.

This clonotype has at least ten counts. The chain joins TRBV6-2 or TRBV6-3 to TRBJ2-1; D gene ambiguous. Germline V lookup: CDR1 MNHEY, CDR2 SVGEGT. The V end was cut by 2 bases, the J end by 9 bases, with 8 bases between. The CDR3 is 12 residues long. In nucleotides, the CDR3 is TGTGCCAGCAGTTACCCCTGGAGTGAGCAGTTCTTC. It encodes CASSYPWSEQFF.

Many counts were recorded for this clonotype. The genes are TRBV2 and TRBJ1-2, with D uncertain. The CDR3 has 14 residues. With 0 bases removed from V and 4 bases from J, the gap between germline ends came to 9 bases. Germline V gives CDR1 SNHLY, CDR2 FYNNEI. DNA for the CDR3: TGTGCCAGCAGTGAAGCGGCTGGTGGCTATGGCTACACCTTC. This codes for CASSEAAGGYGYTF.

This clonotype was recorded many times. J is TRBJ1-5 and V is TRBV30; 8 bases are a match to TRBD1. Germline trimming cut 3 bases from V and 7 bases from J; bases unmatched to any gene: 11. This CDR3 is 15 amino acids long. Per germline, CDR1 GTSNPN and CDR2 SVGIG (reference sequence). The DNA of the CDR3 is TGTGCCTGGAGCCTAAGGGACAGGTCGAACCAGCCCCAGCATTTT. It yields the protein CAWSLRDRSNQPQHF.

The gene calls are TRBV11-2 and TRBJ2-1; D might be TRBD2 (7 bases). The germline CDR1 and CDR2 sequences are SGHAT and FQNNGV. Trimming took off 4 bases at V and 14 bases at J, with 24 bases between the two ends. The CDR3 spans 15 residues. The DNA of the CDR3 is TGTGCCAGCAGCTCATGGGGCGGGGGCCTCACTATGGAGTTCTTC. Protein product: CASSSWGGGLTMEFF.

Concerning this clonotype itself: A much larger clone is a single base away; this may be a read error. The CDR3 DNA sequence: TGTGCCAGCAGCCGCGGGACAGGGGGGAATGGCTACACCTTC. It codes for CASSRGTGGNGYTF. The chain combines TRBV7-9 with TRBJ1-2, with 11 positions matching TRBD1. This CDR3 spans 14 amino acids. The V gene's germline CDR1 is SEHNR and CDR2 FQNEAQ (reference sequence). With 5 bases clipped from V and 6 bases from J, the junction kept 5 bases outside the gene matches.

This clonotype was seen a handful of times. V gene TRBV28 combines with J gene TRBJ2-7, with TRBD1 matching 10 bases. Trimming took 10 bases from V and 4 from J; bases not matched to a gene: 16. This CDR3 comprises 16 residues. Germline loops: CDR1 MDHEN, CDR2 SYDVKM. Written as DNA, the CDR3 is TGTGCCATCCTTGCCGCCCCGACAGGGGGCGGTTACGAGCAGTACTTC. Protein product: CAILAAPTGGGYEQYF.

This clonotype was recorded many times. The gene calls are TRBV2 and TRBJ2-3; 8 bases are a match to TRBD2. Unmatched junction bases numbered 8, after V lost 7 bases and J lost 2 bases. The CDR3 runs 15 residues. Looked up from germline, CDR1 is SNHLY and CDR2 is FYNNEI. CDR3 nucleotides: TGTGCCAGCATTGCTAGCGGGTGGGCCACAGATACGCAGTATTTT. Protein: CASIASGWATDTQYF.

This clonotype was observed at least ten times. The rearrangement joins TRBV6-2 or TRBV6-3 to TRBJ2-7; 7 nucleotides agree with TRBD2. Looked up from germline, CDR1 is MNHEY and CDR2 is SVGEGT. V gave up 6 bases and J gave up 3 bases; unmatched junction bases: 11. The CDR3 runs 15 residues. As DNA, the CDR3 is TGTGCCAGCAGCTTGGGGAGGGCAGTCGGCTACGAGCAGTACTTC. This encodes CASSLGRAVGYEQYF.

There are many counts of this clonotype. This chain joins TRBV2 and TRBJ2-1; 8 bases align to TRBD2. J lost 5 bases, V lost 4 bases, and 7 bases had no gene match. The germline gives CDR1 SNHLY, CDR2 FYNNEI. This CDR3 comprises 15 residues. The CDR3 spells CASSGRRAGDNEQFF. The CDR3 nucleotides read TGTGCCAGCAGTGGGAGGCGAGCGGGGGACAATGAGCAGTTCTTC.

This clonotype appeared many times. The J gene is TRBJ2-1, the V gene TRBV6-2 or TRBV6-3; possible D gene TRBD2, 7 bases. The germline CDR1 and CDR2 sequences are MNHEY and SVGEGT. CDR3 size: 13 residues. V was clipped by 5 bases and J by 8 bases, with 13 bases between them. The CDR3 spells CASSRGAGDEQFF. For the CDR3, the DNA is TGTGCCAGCAGTCGGGGGGCCGGAGATGAGCAGTTCTTC.